This T cell receptor (beta chain) was identified during a study of cytomegalovirus exposure and HLA in healthy donors. As for the study in general: About 200 million T cells yielded 90 million to 130 million unique TCR beta sequences, as an earlier analysis found.

The CDR3 is made up of 14 amino acids. The germline V gene has CDR1 SNHLY and CDR2 FYNNEI. Trimming took off 6 bases at V and 12 bases at J, with 21 bases between the two ends. PCR involved 60 Vbeta and 13 Jbeta primers. Data came from immunoSEQ multiplex PCR; TCRdb stores just in-frame clones and leaves some out. The sample holds about 65,000 clones, around 73% seen once. Study-wide results and caveats: Among TCR beta chains, those listed as cytomegalovirus-associated numbered around 160. The records held CMV serostatus as the only immune exposure information.

Details on this clone: Its antigen is unidentified.

The sequenced sample consisted of PBMCs. This receptor was identified in a girl between 10 and 17 years old in good health and CMV-seropositive. This sequence joins TRBV2 and TRBJ2-1; TRBD1 might be the D (6 bases). The CDR3 spells CASRGTPRQIAQFF. The CDR3 DNA reads as TGTGCCAGCAGGGGGACACCGCGACAGATTGCGCAGTTCTTC.